A selection of T cell receptor beta chains follows, all from one sample in a study of T-cell memory formation after mild COVID-19. TCRdb re-derived calls from the 5' RACE reads in MiXCR, one entry per CDR3 protein. The sample includes 300,000 to 400,000 distinct CDR3 sequences, about 13% of them seen just once. The specimen was PBMCs or a T cell subset sorted from them (not recorded which). The receptors were sampled from a young man who had mild COVID-19 (a few samples of this study predate the infection). Cell type and time point are not known. CDR3s leave out the opening cysteine and the closing phenylalanine or tryptophan. The order of the fields is V gene, CDR3 protein.

>TRBV4-1
ASSQGWGGRTTEAF
>TRBV20-1
SAIRTSGGITDTQY
>TRBV3-1
ASSQVEGYGNSPLH
>TRBV7-2
ASSSSGGGRNSPLH
>TRBV7-6
ASSSRSGHGTDTQY
>TRBV12-3/TRBV12-4
ASSFEQADTQY
>TRBV10-3
AISESTGRPPAQY
>TRBV3-1
ASSQAPGGESPLH
>TRBV5-4
ASSSTANTEAF
>TRBV12-3/TRBV12-4
ASSFPGLAGGPYETQY
>TRBV4-2
ASSHDTSGASYEQY
>TRBV6-5
ASSYSPVSSYEQY
>TRBV7-6
ASSLGSGGPPAYTQY
>TRBV6-5
ASSYSGHTPSYEQY
>TRBV5-1
ASRPGGAASTDTQY
>TRBV9
ASSVGRGGLANEKLF
>TRBV3-1
ASSQSDGGSPLH
>TRBV5-6
ASSLRGTEKLF
>TRBV20-1
SARDWGDRGYEQY
>TRBV5-1
ASSNRATQETQY
>TRBV7-9
ASSSPLGTEAF
>TRBV11-2
ASSLPWTTYNEQF
>TRBV5-1
ASSLSQGADTQY
>TRBV7-3
ASSPNSGVETQY
>TRBV5-6
ASSPGFNYGYT
>TRBV5-1
ASSKTSGGHWDTQY
>TRBV7-6
ASSPGGVETQY
>TRBV7-6
ASSLAPDRGREQY
>TRBV5-6
ASSLDPGEETQY
>TRBV2
ASSVYSQETQY
>TRBV4-1
ASSPGTGPETQY
>TRBV7-2
ASSPDRGVGELF
>TRBV29-1
SVVDLGRILGYT